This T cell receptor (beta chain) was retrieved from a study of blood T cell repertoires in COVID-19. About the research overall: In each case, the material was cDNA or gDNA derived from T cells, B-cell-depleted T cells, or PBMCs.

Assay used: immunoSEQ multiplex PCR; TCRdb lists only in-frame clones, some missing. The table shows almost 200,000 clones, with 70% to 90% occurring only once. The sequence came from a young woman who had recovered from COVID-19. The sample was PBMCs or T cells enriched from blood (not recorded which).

CDR3 protein: CASILDRISENIQYF. In DNA, the CDR3 is TGTGCCAGCATCCTGGACAGAATATCGGAAAACATTCAGTACTTC. The gene calls are TRBV21-1 and TRBJ2-4; no DNA check was done on the table's D call, TRBD1. TRBV21-1 is a known pseudogene. This CDR3 spans 15 amino acids.